The T cell receptor beta chain described here comes from a study of T cell responses to AZD1222 COVID-19 vaccine. Clones were read by immunoSEQ multiplex PCR, and TCRdb kept only the in-frame ones, dropping some. The sample lists 120,000 or so clones, roughly 90% occurring once. Study-wide findings and caveats: Vaccine-associated CD4 TCRs spanned spike, dominant at 160-218 and 743-854. Increases in Spike-specific TCR breadth and depth were seen after two AZD1222 doses.

With respect to this clone: Its target is unknown.

This CDR3 is built from 11 residues. The V and J ends lost 4 bases and 9 bases respectively, with 10 bases between them. Per germline, CDR1 MNHEY and CDR2 SVGAGI. This chain uses TRBV6-5 with TRBJ2-7; tentative D call: TRBD2 (7 bases). The TCR comes from an adult in good health. Sequencing used peripheral blood, obtained on day 0 of AZD1222 vaccination. The CDR3 DNA follows: TGTGCCAGCAGTTCCGGGGGGCGGCAGTACTTC. Encoded protein: CASSSGGRQYF.